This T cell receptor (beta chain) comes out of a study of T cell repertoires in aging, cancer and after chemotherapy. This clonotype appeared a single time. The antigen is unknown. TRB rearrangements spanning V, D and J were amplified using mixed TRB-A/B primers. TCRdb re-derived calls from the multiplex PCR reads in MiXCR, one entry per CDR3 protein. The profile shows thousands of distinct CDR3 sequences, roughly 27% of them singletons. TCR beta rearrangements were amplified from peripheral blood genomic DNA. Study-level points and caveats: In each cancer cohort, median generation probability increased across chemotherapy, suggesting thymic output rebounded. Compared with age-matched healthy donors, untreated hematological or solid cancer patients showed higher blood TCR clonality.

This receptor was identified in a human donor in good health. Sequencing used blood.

CDR3 sequence: CASSTDSQETQYF. For the CDR3, the DNA is TGTGCCAGTAGCACTGACAGTCAAGAGACCCAGTACTTC. V gene TRBV19 combines with J gene TRBJ2-5, with D perhaps matching TRBD1 (5 bases). This CDR3 has 13 amino acids. CDR1 and CDR2 (germline): LNHDA, SQIVND (reference sequence). Trimming shortened V by 6 bases and J by 2 bases, and 10 bases separated the two germline ends.